The clone carrying this T cell receptor (beta chain) has only one observation. The data belong to a study of T cell changes during pregnancy in multiple sclerosis. Measured with immunoSEQ multiplex PCR; TCRdb has only the in-frame clones, and not every one. The table includes about 59,000 clones, roughly 90% detected once. The material was peripheral blood, obtained in the second trimester of pregnancy. The sequence came from a female donor in good health, enrolled as a control in a pregnancy study.

This CDR3 reads CASSLAGAWPYEQYF. In DNA, the CDR3 is TGTGCCAGCAGTTTGGCGGGGGCATGGCCCTACGAGCAGTACTTC. The rearrangement links TRBV28 to TRBJ2-7; a possible D gene is TRBD2 (7 bases). Trimming stripped 3 bases from V and 2 bases from J, with 14 bases between. CDR3 length equals 15 residues. Germline CDR1 MDHEN, CDR2 SYDVKM.